The 27 T cell receptor beta chains below come from one sample, sequenced in a study of blood T cell repertoires in COVID-19. Produced via immunoSEQ multiplex PCR; TCRdb's table is partial and in-frame only. The sample comprises 95,000 to 150,000 clones, approximately 83% of which are singletons, and 25% to 30% rests with the top ten. Sequences were obtained from peripheral blood. The receptors derive from a woman older than 75 with acute or convalescent COVID-19.

The rearrangement uses TRBV11-2 and TRBJ1-6; maybe TRBD1 (5 bases). The CDR3 consists of 16 residues. CDR1 is SGHAT, CDR2 FQNNGV, per germline. Trimming removed 4 bases at V and 5 bases at J, with 15 bases between. CDR3 amino acids: CASSSILRGNNSPLHF. In nucleotides, the CDR3 is TGTGCCAGCAGCTCGATCCTTCGGGGGAATAATTCACCCCTCCACTTT.

DNA for the CDR3: TGTGCCAGCAGCCCAGGCGGGGGGATCGCCACTGAAGCTTTCTTT. Protein product: CASSPGGGIATEAFF. V is TRBV11-2 and J is TRBJ1-1, with D possibly being TRBD1 (5 bases). V lost 5 bases and J 4 bases, leaving 17 bases between the germline ends. CDR3 size: 15 residues. The V gene's germline CDR1 is SGHAT and CDR2 FQNNGV. Based on the CDR3 plus reference TRBV11-2 and TRBJ1-1, the full variable domain is EAGVAQSPRYKIIEKRQSVAFWCNPISGHATLYWYQQILGQGPKLLIQFQNNGVVDDSQLPKDRFSAERLKGVDSTLKIQPAKLEDSAVYLCASSPGGGIATEAFFGQGTRLTVV.

The V gene is TRBV28, the J gene TRBJ1-1, with D possibly matching TRBD1 (5 bases). Germline V CDR1 and CDR2: MDHEN, SYDVKM. The ends were cut back, 3 bases at V and 12 bases at J, with 17 bases in the middle. This CDR3 has 13 residues. DNA of the CDR3: TGTGCCAGCAGTTTGGTAGGGCAGACAGAGCCTTTCTTT. It translates to CASSLVGQTEPFF. Full variable domain (remainder filled in from reference TRBV28 and TRBJ1-1): DVKVTQSSRYLVKRTGEKVFLECVQDMDHENMFWYRQDPGLGLRLIYFSYDVKMKEKGDIPEGYSVSREKKERFSLILESASTNQTSMYLCASSLVGQTEPFFGQGTRLTVV.

The chain carries TRBV11-2 and TRBJ2-3; 9 nucleotides line up with TRBD2. V gave up 3 bases and J gave up 6 bases; unmatched junction bases: 10. The CDR3 is 16 residues long. Per germline, CDR1 SGHAT and CDR2 FQNNGV. Written as DNA, the CDR3 is TGTGCCAGCAGCTTGGGCGGGGGGGCCTTCTACGATACGCAGTATTTT. It is translated as CASSLGGGAFYDTQYF.

This clone was seen only a few times. CDR3 region: CASSTQTGFDVSNQPQHF. CDR3 DNA sequence: TGTGCCAGTAGTACCCAGACAGGGTTCGATGTTAGCAATCAGCCCCAGCATTTT. The V gene is TRBV19, the J gene TRBJ1-5, with TRBD1 matching 7 bases. This CDR3 has 18 residues. V trimming: 4 bases; J trimming: 0 bases; junction bases outside the gene matches: 12. The germline V gene encodes CDR1 LNHDA and CDR2 SQIVND (reference sequence).

The chain links TRBV11-2 to TRBJ1-2, with D maybe TRBD1 (5 bases). The CDR3 extends over 13 amino acids. Trimming removed 1 base at V and 7 bases at J, with 10 bases between. Germline lookup yields CDR1 SGHAT and CDR2 FQNNGV. The DNA for the CDR3 is TGTGCCAGCAGCTTAGCCGGGGGAGGTGGCTACACCTTC. Residues: CASSLAGGGGYTF.

V gene TRBV5-4 combines with J gene TRBJ2-5; 7 bases fit TRBD2. The CDR3 totals 14 residues. CDR1 is SGHNT and CDR2 is YYREEE in the germline V gene (reference sequence). After removal of 6 bases from V and 2 bases from J, the junction contained 7 bases not matched to a gene. The DNA for the CDR3 is TGTGCCAGCAAACTGGGAGGGGATCAAGAGACCCAGTACTTC. Protein: CASKLGGDQETQYF.

This clone was recorded only once. V is TRBV7-9 and J is TRBJ1-6; D ambiguous. CDR1 and CDR2 (germline): SEHNR, FQNEAQ (reference sequence). Trimming took off 5 bases at V and 3 bases at J, with 8 bases between the two ends. This CDR3 contains 14 residues. CDR3 loop: CASSPPGYNSPLHF. In nucleotides, the CDR3 is TGTGCCAGCAGCCCCCCCGGCTATAATTCACCCCTCCACTTT. The variable domain in full, with the rest retrieved from reference TRBV7-9 and TRBJ1-6, is DTGVSQNPRHKITKRGQNVTFRCDPISEHNRLYWYRQTLGQGPEFLTYFQNEAQLEKSRLLSDRFSAERPKGSFSTLEIQRTEQGDSAMYLCASSPPGYNSPLHFGNGTRLTVT.

The CDR3 region is CASSRDRESDTQYF. The CDR3 DNA reads TGTGCCAGCAGCCGGGACAGGGAGTCAGATACGCAGTATTTT. The chain links TRBV6-4 to TRBJ2-3; 9 bases agree with TRBD1. Germline CDR1 reads MRHNA; CDR2 reads SNTAGT. The CDR3 consists of 14 residues. Trimming removed 6 bases from V and 4 bases from J; junction bases left unmatched: 5.

The chain carries TRBV27 and TRBJ1-5, with 7 bases aligning to TRBD1. Germline loops: CDR1 MNHEY, CDR2 SMNVEV (reference sequence). CDR3 size: 14 residues. V trimming: 2 bases; J trimming: 7 bases; junction bases outside the gene matches: 5. CDR3 DNA: TGTGCCAGCAGTTTAAAACAGGGGAGACAGCCCCAGCATTTT. Protein sequence: CASSLKQGRQPQHF.

The V gene is TRBV4-3, the J gene TRBJ1-4; D is ambiguous. The V end lost 1 base, the J end lost 1 base, and 7 bases lay between the germline ends. This CDR3 region has 15 residues. Looked up from germline, CDR1 is LGHNA and CDR2 is YSLEER. CDR3 coding DNA: TGCGCCAGCAGCCAAGGGGCGGGAACTAATGAAAAACTGTTTTTT. Encoded protein: CASSQGAGTNEKLFF.

The chain combines TRBV5-5 with TRBJ1-2; no clear D gene. This CDR3 region has 13 residues. V was trimmed by 2 bases and J by 5 bases, leaving 10 bases between them. Germline CDR1 reads SGHKS; CDR2 reads YYEKEE (reference sequence). CDR3 in DNA: TGTGCCAGCAGCTTCTACGATGATTATGGCTACACCTTC. Translating it yields CASSFYDDYGYTF.

V is TRBV5-6 and J is TRBJ1-6; tentatively, D is TRBD1 (5 bases). Germline CDR1 and CDR2: SGHDT and YYEEEE. The V gene lost 0 bases and the J gene lost 14 bases, with 21 bases spanning the gap. The CDR3 has 16 residues. In nucleotides, the CDR3 is TGTGCCAGCAGCTTGGAGGGAGGGGAGAGGTTTCGGGCCCTCCACTTT. This translates into CASSLEGGERFRALHF.

This chain uses TRBV5-1 with TRBJ1-1; tentative D call: TRBD1 (5 bases). Germline V CDR1 and CDR2: SGHRS, YFSETQ. The CDR3 is 15 residues long. Trimming pared 1 base from V and 1 base from J, leaving 11 bases between. In nucleotides, the CDR3 is TGCGCCAGCAGCTTGTACAGGCGCCCGAACACTGAAGCTTTCTTT. Protein product: CASSLYRRPNTEAFF. The full variable domain, completed using reference TRBV5-1 and TRBJ1-1, is KAGVTQTPRYLIKTRGQQVTLSCSPISGHRSVSWYQQTPGQGLQFLFEYFSETQRNKGNFPGRFSGRQFSNSRSEMNVSTLELGDSALYLCASSLYRRPNTEAFFGQGTRLTVV.

CDR3 nucleotides: TGTGCCAGCTCACCTGTCCTCTCTGAGGACTATGGCTACACCTTC. Its translation is CASSPVLSEDYGYTF. This chain connects TRBV18 to TRBJ1-2; no clear D gene. Germline lookup yields CDR1 KGHSH and CDR2 LQKENI. With 3 bases removed from V and 3 bases from J, the gap between germline ends came to 14 bases. CDR3 size: 15 residues.

This clone turned up a few times. The rearrangement joins TRBV21-1 to TRBJ2-3; the table's D call TRBD2 went unverified against the DNA. TRBV21-1 is marked as a pseudogene. The length of the CDR3 is 16 residues. The chain's CDR3 is CASSPGTSGGADTQYF. The CDR3 DNA reads TGTGCCAGCAGCCCCGGGACTAGCGGGGGGGCAGATACGCAGTATTTT.

The chain is built from TRBV4-2 and TRBJ1-1; tentative D call: TRBD1 (5 bases). This CDR3 is built from 14 residues. Germline CDR1 LGHNA, CDR2 YNFKEQ. With 0 bases removed from V and 5 bases from J, the gap between germline ends came to 10 bases. The CDR3 spells CASSQEGEGTEAFF. Written as DNA, the CDR3 is TGTGCCAGCAGCCAAGAAGGGGAAGGAACTGAAGCTTTCTTT.

The CDR3 sequence: CASSLGGTLGYGYTF. The CDR3 DNA reads as TGCGCCAGCAGCTTGGGCGGGACTTTAGGATATGGCTACACCTTC. The genes are TRBV5-1 and TRBJ1-2, with D perhaps matching TRBD1 (5 bases). This CDR3 region has 15 residues. V gave up 0 bases and J gave up 5 bases, with 14 bases separating them. CDR1 and CDR2 from the germline V gene are SGHRS and YFSETQ.

The chain recombines TRBV11-2 with TRBJ1-2, with D perhaps TRBD1 (6 bases). This CDR3 contains 14 residues. Germline V lookup: CDR1 SGHAT, CDR2 FQNNGV. Trimming removed 5 bases from V and 7 bases from J, with 17 bases in between. Here the CDR3 reads CASSPGGPSGGYTF. CDR3 DNA sequence: TGTGCCAGCAGCCCCGGGGGGCCGTCGGGTGGCTACACCTTC.

The gene calls are TRBV5-6 and TRBJ2-1; 7 bases align to TRBD1. This CDR3 comprises 12 residues. V lost 4 bases and J lost 16; bases outside the gene matches: 11. The germline gives CDR1 SGHDT, CDR2 YYEEEE. The DNA of the CDR3 is TGTGCCAGCAGCCTCTTGACAGGGCCCCTCTTCTTC. Its protein is CASSLLTGPLFF.

The rearrangement uses TRBV7-8 and TRBJ1-2; D is possibly TRBD1 (5 bases). The CDR3 totals 12 residues. Germline lookup yields CDR1 SGHVS and CDR2 FQNEAQ. Between the trimmed V and J ends, which lost 4 bases and 3 bases, there was a span of 6 bases. The CDR3 coding sequence is TGTGCCAGCAGCTCAGGGCACTATGGCTACACCTTC. Encoded protein: CASSSGHYGYTF.

The chain combines TRBV11-2 with TRBJ1-2, with TRBD1 matching 7 bases. J was trimmed by 4 bases and V by 6 bases; bases with no gene match: 5. Germline V lookup: CDR1 SGHAT, CDR2 FQNNGV. The CDR3 totals 13 residues. The CDR3 DNA reads as TGTGCCAGCAGGGGGACAGCGAGCTATGGCTACACCTTC. It codes for CASRGTASYGYTF.

This rearrangement joins TRBV9 to TRBJ1-2; D might be TRBD1 (5 bases). CDR1 is SGDLS and CDR2 is YYNGEE in the germline V gene. V shed 0 bases and J shed 5 bases, with 11 bases lying between them. CDR3 length: 14 residues. The CDR3 region is CASSVGGREYGYTF. CDR3 coding DNA: TGTGCCAGCAGCGTAGGTGGCAGGGAATATGGCTACACCTTC.

V is TRBV5-4 and J is TRBJ2-1, with no clear D. Germline loops: CDR1 SGHNT, CDR2 YYREEE (reference sequence). The V end was cut by 0 bases, the J end by 5 bases, with 6 bases between. There are 13 residues in the CDR3. The CDR3 sequence: CASSLDTNNEQFF. The CDR3 DNA is TGTGCCAGCAGCTTGGACACTAACAATGAGCAGTTCTTC.

This rearrangement joins TRBV18 to TRBJ1-3; D call uncertain. Deletions cut 2 bases from V and 2 bases from J, with 16 bases between. Germline CDR1 is KGHSH and CDR2 is LQKENI. This CDR3 is built from 17 residues. The DNA for the CDR3 is TGTGCCAGCTCACCAACGAGGCTTGGAGAGGCTGGAAACACCATATATTTT. It specifies CASSPTRLGEAGNTIYF.

The rearrangement uses TRBV7-9 and TRBJ1-4; D remains ambiguous. V dropped 5 bases and J dropped 3 bases, with 13 bases sitting between them. The CDR3 runs 15 residues. Germline CDR1 SEHNR, CDR2 FQNEAQ (reference sequence). As DNA, the CDR3 is TGTGCCAGCAGCCCTCAACCCGGGTCTAATGAAAAACTGTTTTTT. It specifies CASSPQPGSNEKLFF.

J is TRBJ2-5 and V is TRBV28; D may be TRBD2 (5 bases). V was trimmed by 3 bases and J by 7 bases, leaving 15 bases between them. From germline, CDR1 is MDHEN and CDR2 SYDVKM. The CDR3 spans 14 residues. CDR3 in DNA: TGTGCCAGCAGTTTGGGCAGCCAAGGAGGGACCCAGTACTTC. This codes for CASSLGSQGGTQYF.